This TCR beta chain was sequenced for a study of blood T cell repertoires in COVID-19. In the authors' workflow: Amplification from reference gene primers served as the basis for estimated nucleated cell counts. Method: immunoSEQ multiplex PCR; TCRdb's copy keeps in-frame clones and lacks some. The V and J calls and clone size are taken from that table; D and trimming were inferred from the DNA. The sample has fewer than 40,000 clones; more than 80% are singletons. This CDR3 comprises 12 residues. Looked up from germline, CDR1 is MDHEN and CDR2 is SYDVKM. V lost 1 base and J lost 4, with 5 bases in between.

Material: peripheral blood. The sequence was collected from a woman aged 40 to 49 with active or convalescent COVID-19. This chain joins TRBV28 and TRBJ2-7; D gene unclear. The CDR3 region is CASSLSGYEQYF. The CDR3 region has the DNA TGTGCCAGCAGTTTATCCGGGTACGAGCAGTACTTC.